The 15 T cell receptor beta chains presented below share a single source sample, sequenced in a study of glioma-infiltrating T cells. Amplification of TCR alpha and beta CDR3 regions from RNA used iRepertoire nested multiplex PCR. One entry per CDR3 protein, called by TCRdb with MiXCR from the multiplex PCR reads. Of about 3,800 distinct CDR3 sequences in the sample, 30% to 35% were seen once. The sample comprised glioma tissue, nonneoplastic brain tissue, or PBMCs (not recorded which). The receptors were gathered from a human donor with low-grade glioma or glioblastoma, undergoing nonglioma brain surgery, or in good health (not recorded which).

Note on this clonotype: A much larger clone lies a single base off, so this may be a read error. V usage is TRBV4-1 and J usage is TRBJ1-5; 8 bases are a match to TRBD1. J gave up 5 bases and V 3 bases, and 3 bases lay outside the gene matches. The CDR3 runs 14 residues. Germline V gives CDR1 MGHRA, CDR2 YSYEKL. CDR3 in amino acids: CASSQKQGDQPQHF. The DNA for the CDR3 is TGCGCCAGCAGCCAGAAACAGGGGGATCAGCCCCAGCATTTT.

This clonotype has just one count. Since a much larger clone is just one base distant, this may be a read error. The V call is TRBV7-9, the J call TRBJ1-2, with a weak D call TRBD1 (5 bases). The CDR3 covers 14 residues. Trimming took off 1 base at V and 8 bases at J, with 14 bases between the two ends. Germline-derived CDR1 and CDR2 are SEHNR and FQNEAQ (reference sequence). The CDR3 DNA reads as TGTGCCAGCAGCTTAGGGATGCAGGGTGGAGGCTACACCTTC. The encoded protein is CASSLGMQGGGYTF.

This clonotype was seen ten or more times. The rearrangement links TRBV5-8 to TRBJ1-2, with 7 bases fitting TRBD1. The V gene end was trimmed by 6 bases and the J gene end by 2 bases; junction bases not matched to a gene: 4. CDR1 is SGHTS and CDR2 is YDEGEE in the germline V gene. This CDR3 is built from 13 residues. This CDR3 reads CASIQTGNYGYTF. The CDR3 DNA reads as TGTGCCAGCATCCAGACAGGGAACTATGGCTACACCTTC. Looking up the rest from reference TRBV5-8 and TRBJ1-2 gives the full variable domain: EAGVTQSPTHLIKTRGQQATLRCSPISGHTSVYWYQQALGLGLQFLLWYDEGEERNRGNFPPRFSGRQFPNYSSELNVNALELEDSALYLCASIQTGNYGYTFGSGTRLTVV.

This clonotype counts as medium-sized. CDR3 region: CASSRQGLITEAFF. The DNA for the CDR3 is TGTGCCAGCAGCCGACAGGGGTTGATCACTGAAGCTTTCTTT. This rearrangement joins TRBV7-8 to TRBJ1-1, with 8 bases identical to TRBD1. With 5 bases clipped from V and 4 bases from J, the junction kept 6 bases outside the gene matches. The CDR3 is 14 residues long. The V gene's germline CDR1 is SGHVS and CDR2 FQNEAQ.

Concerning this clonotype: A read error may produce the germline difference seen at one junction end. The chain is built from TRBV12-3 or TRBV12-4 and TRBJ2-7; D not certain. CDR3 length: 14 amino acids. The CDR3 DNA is TGTGCCAGCAGTCCAGTCTCCCCATCCTACGAGCTGTACTTC. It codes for CASSPVSPSYELYF.

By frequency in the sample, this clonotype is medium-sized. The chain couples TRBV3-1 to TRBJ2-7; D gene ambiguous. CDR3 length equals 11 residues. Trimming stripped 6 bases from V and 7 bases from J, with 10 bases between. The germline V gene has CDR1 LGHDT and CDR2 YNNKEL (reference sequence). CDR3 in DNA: TGTGCCAGCAGACGCGAAGGAGAGCAGTACTTC. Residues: CASRREGEQYF.

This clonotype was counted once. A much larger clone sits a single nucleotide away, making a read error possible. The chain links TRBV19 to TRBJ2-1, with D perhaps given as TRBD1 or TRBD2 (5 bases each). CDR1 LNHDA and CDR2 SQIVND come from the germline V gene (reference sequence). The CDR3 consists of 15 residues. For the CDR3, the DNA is TGTGCCAGTACTACACATGGGGGTAATAACAATGAGAAGTTCTTC. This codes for CASTTHGGNNNEKFF.

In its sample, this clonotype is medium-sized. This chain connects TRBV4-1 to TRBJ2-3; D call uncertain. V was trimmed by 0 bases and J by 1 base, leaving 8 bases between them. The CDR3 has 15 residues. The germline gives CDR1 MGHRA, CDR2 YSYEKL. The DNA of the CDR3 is TGCGCCAGCAGCCAAGAGCGGATCGGCACAGATACGCAGTATTTT. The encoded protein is CASSQERIGTDTQYF.

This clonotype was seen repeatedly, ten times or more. For the CDR3, the DNA is TGTGCCAGCAGCCGCACCGATACGGGGGGACTGGAGACCCAGTACTTC. It specifies CASSRTDTGGLETQYF. V usage is TRBV11-2 and J usage is TRBJ2-5; TRBD2 matches 7 bases. V lost 5 bases to trimming and J lost 5 bases; unmatched junction nucleotides: 14. CDR1 SGHAT and CDR2 FQNNGV come from the germline V gene. This CDR3 has 16 residues.

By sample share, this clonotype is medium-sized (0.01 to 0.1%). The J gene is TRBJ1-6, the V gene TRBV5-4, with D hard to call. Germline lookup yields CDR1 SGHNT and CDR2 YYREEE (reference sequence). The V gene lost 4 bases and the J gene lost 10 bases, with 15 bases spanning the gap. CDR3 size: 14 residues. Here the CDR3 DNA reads TGTGCCAGCAGCCCGCGCGGGGATGGGTCACCCCTCCACTTT. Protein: CASSPRGDGSPLHF. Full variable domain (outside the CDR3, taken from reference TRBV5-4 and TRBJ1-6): ETGVTQSPTHLIKTRGQQVTLRCSSQSGHNTVSWYQQALGQGPQFIFQYYREEENGRGNFPPRFSGLQFPNYSSELNVNALELDDSALYLCASSPRGDGSPLHFGNGTRLTVT.

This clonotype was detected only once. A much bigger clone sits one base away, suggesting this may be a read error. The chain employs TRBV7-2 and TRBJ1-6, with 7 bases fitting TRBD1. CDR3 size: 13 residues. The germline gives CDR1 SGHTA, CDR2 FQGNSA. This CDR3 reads CASSSQGFSPLRF. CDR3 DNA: TGTGCCAGCAGCTCACAGGGGTTTTCACCCCTCCGCTTT.

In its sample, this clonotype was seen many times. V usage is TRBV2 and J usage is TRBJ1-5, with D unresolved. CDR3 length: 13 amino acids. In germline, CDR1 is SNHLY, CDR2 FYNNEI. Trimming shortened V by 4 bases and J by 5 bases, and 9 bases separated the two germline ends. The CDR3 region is CASSGAFHQPQHF. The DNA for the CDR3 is TGTGCCAGCAGTGGGGCTTTCCATCAGCCCCAGCATTTT.

As DNA, the CDR3 is TGTGCCAGCTCACCGAGGACGTTGGCGGGCACCGGGGAGCTGTTTTTT. Its translation is CASSPRTLAGTGELFF. The chain combines TRBV18 with TRBJ2-2, with TRBD2 as a possible D gene (5 bases). With 3 bases removed from V and 4 bases from J, the gap between germline ends came to 15 bases. From germline, CDR1 is KGHSH and CDR2 LQKENI. This CDR3 region has 16 residues.

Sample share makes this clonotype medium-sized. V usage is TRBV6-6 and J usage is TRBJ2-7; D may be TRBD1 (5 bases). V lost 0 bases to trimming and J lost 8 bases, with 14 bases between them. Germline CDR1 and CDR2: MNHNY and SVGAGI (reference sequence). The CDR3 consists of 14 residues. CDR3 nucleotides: TGTGCCAGCAGTTACTCGATCAGCAGGGAAAAGCAGTACTTC. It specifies CASSYSISREKQYF.

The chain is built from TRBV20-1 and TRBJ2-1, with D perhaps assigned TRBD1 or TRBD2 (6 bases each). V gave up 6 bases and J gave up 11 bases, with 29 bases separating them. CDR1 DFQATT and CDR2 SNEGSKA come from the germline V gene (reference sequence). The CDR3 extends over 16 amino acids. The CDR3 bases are TGCAGTGCCAGTATCCCCGGGGTGGAAGGGGGGAATAAGCAGTTCTTC. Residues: CSASIPGVEGGNKQFF.